Reported below is one TCR beta chain. As yet, its antigen is unknown. The junction and the germline gene differ at one end; a read error may be behind it. These data are taken from a study of T cells in Graves' hyperthyroidism and ophthalmopathy. Looking at the study overall: The authors collected peripheral blood at initial diagnosis, before any treatment. Study results and limitations: Using 13 V-J features, a model discriminated ophthalmopathy from stable hyperthyroidism.

Amplification targeted TCR beta CDR3 regions from RNA transcripts. A first-round RT-PCR of the TCR CDR3 used the HTBI primer set. TCRdb reanalysed the multiplex PCR reads using MiXCR and keeps one entry per CDR3 protein. The sample shows 700,000 to 850,000 distinct CDR3 sequences, approximately 40% of them seen only once. This CDR3 spans 14 amino acids. The V gene's germline CDR1 is SEHNR and CDR2 FQNEAQ (reference sequence). This clonotype was sampled from a woman in her thirties or forties with Graves' hyperthyroidism. Sequencing input: blood. The chain joins TRBV7-9 to TRBJ2-7; tentatively, D is TRBD2 (6 bases). The CDR3: CASSQVGGDYEQYF. The CDR3 nucleotides are TGCGCCAGCAGCCAAGTAGGAGGGGACTACGAGCAGTACTTC. The variable domain in full, with the rest retrieved from reference TRBV7-9 and TRBJ2-7, is DTGVSQNPRHKITKRGQNVTFRCDPISEHNRLYWYRQTLGQGPEFLTYFQNEAQLEKSRLLSDRFSAERPKGSFSTLEIQRTEQGDSAMYLCASSQVGGDYEQYFGPGTRLTVT.